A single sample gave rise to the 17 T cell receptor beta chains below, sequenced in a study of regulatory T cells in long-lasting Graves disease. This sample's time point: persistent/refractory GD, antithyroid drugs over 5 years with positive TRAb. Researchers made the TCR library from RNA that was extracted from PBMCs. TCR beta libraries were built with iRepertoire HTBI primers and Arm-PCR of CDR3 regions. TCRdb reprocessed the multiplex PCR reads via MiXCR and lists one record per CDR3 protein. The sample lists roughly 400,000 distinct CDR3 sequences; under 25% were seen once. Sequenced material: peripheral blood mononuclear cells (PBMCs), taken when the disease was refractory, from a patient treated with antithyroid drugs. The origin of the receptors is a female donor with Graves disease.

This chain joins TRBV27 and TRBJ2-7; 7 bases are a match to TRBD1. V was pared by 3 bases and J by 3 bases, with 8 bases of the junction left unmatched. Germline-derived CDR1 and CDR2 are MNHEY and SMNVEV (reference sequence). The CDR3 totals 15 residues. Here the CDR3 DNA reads TGTGCCAGCAGTTTTGGTCCAGGGGGTGGCTACGAGCAGTACTTC. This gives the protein CASSFGPGGGYEQYF.

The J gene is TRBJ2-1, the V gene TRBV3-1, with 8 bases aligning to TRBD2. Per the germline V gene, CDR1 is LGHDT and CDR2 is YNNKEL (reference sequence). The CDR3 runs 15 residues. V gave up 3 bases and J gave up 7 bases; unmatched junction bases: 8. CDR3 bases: TGTGCCAGCAGCCAGGGGAGCGGGAGTCTGAATGAGCAGTTCTTC. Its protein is CASSQGSGSLNEQFF.

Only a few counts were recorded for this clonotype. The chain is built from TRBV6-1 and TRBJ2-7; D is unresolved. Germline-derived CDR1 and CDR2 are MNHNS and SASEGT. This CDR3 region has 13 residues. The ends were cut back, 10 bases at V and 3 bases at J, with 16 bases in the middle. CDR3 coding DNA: TGTGCCATCCCCTCCCGTACCAACTACGAGCAGTACTTC. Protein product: CAIPSRTNYEQYF.

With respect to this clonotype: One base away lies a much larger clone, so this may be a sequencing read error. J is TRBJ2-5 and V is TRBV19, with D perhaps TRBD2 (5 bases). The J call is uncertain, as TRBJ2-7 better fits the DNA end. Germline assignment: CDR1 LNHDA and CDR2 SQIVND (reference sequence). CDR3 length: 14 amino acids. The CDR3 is CASSPFGLTYEQYF. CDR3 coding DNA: TGTGCCAGTAGCCCCTTCGGACTGACCTACGAGCAGTACTTC.

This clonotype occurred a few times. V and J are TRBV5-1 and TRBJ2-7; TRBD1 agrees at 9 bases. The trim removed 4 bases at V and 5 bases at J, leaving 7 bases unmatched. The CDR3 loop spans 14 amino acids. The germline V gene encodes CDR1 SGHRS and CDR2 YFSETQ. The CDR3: CASSKDRGFDEQYF. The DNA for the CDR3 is TGCGCCAGCAGCAAGGACAGGGGATTCGACGAGCAGTACTTC.

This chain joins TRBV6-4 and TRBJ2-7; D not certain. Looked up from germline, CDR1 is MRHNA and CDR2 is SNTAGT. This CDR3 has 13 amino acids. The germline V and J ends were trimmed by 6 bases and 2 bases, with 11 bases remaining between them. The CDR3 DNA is TGTGCCAGCAGCCCGCTCCCGGCCTACGAGCAGTACTTC. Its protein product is CASSPLPAYEQYF.

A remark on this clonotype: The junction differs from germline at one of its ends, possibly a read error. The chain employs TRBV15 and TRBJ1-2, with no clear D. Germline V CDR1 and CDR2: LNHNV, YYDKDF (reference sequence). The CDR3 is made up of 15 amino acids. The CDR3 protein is CATSREWYINDGYTF. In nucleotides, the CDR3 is TGTGCCACCAGCAGAGAGTGGTACATTAACGATGGCTACACCTTC. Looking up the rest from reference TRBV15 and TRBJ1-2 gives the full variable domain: DAMVIQNPRYQVTQFGKPVTLSCSQTLNHNVMYWYQQKSSQAPKLLFHYYDKDFNNEADTPDNFQSRRPNTSFCFLDIRSPGLGDTAMYLCATSREWYINDGYTFGSGTRLTVV.

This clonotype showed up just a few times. This CDR3 reads CASSQGPSSYEQYF. CDR3 bases: TGTGCCAGCAGCCAAGGTCCTAGCTCCTACGAGCAGTACTTC. The chain carries TRBV14 and TRBJ2-7; D is unclear. Trimming stripped 1 base from V and 0 bases from J, with 7 bases between. CDR1 is SGHDN, CDR2 FVKESK, per germline. This CDR3 has 14 residues.

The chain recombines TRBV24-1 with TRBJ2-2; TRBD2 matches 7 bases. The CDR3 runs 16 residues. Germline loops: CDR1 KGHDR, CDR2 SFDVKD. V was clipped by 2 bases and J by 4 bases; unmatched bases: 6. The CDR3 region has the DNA TGTGCCACCAGTGATTGGACTAGAACAACCACCGGGGAGCTGTTTTTT. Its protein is CATSDWTRTTTGELFF.

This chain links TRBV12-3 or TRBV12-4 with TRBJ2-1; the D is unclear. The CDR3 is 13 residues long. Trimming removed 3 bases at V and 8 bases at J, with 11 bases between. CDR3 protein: CASSFSGLDEQFF. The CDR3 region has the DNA TGTGCCAGCAGTTTTTCCGGTCTAGATGAGCAGTTCTTC.

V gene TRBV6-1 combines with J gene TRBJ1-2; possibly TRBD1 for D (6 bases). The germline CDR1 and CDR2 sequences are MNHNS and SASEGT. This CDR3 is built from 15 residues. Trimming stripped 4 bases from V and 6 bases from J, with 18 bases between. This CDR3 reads CASSGFSQGQDGYTF. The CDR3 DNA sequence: TGTGCCAGCAGTGGTTTTTCGCAGGGGCAGGATGGCTACACCTTC.

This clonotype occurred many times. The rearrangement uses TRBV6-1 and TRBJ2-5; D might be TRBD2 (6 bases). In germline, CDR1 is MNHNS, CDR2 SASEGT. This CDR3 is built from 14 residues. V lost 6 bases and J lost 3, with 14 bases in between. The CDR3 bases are TGTGCCAGCAGAGGGACTTTTAGCGAAGAGACCCAGTACTTC. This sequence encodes CASRGTFSEETQYF.

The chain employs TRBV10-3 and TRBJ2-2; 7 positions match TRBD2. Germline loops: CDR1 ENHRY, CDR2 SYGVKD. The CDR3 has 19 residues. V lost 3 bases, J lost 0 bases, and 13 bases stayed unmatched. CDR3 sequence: CAISDPTLTSTANTGELFF. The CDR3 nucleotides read TGTGCCATCAGTGATCCAACCCTGACTAGCACCGCGAACACCGGGGAGCTGTTTTTT.

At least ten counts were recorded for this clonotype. CDR3 DNA: TGTGCCAGCTCCGAACGGCCAGCGGGCGACTACGAGCAGTACTTC. Translating it yields CASSERPAGDYEQYF. This chain links TRBV2 with TRBJ2-7; tentatively, D is TRBD2 (6 bases). Trimming left V 8 bases short and J 3 bases short, with 20 bases between. Germline CDR1 is SNHLY and CDR2 is FYNNEI. The CDR3 is 15 residues long. The complete variable domain, with remaining parts taken from reference TRBV2 and TRBJ2-7, reads EPEVTQTPSHQVTQMGQEVILRCVPISNHLYFYWYRQILGQKVEFLVSFYNNEISEKSEIFDDQFSVERPDGSNFTLKIRSTKLEDSAMYFCASSERPAGDYEQYFGPGTRLTVT.

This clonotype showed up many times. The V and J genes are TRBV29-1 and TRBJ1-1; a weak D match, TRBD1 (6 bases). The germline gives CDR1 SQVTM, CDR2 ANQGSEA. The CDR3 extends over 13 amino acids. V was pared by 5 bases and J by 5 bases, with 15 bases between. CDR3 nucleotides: TGCAGCGTTACCCGGGACACTGGAACTGAAGCTTTCTTT. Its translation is CSVTRDTGTEAFF. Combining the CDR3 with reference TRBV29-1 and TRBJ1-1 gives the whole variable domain SAVISQKPSRDICQRGTSLTIQCQVDSQVTMMFWYRQQPGQSLTLIATANQGSEATYESGFVIDKFPISRPNLTFSTLTVSNMSPEDSSIYLCSVTRDTGTEAFFGQGTRLTVV.

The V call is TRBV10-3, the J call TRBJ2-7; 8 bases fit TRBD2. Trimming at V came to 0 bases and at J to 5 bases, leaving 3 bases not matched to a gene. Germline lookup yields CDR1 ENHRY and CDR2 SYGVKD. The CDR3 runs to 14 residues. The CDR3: CAISESGLADEQYF. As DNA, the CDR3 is TGTGCCATCAGTGAGTCCGGACTAGCAGACGAGCAGTACTTC.

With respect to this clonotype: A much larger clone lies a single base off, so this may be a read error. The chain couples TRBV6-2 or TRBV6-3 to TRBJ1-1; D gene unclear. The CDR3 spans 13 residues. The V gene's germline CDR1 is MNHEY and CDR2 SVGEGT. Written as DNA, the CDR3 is TGTGTCAGCAACGACCGGGAGAACACTGAAGCTTTCTTT. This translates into CVSNDRENTEAFF.